What follows are 8 T cell receptor beta chains derived from one specimen sequenced in a study of blood T cell repertoires in COVID-19. Only in-frame clones appear in the TCRdb table, and some are missing; sequencing was by immunoSEQ multiplex PCR. The profile shows about 210,000 clones, approximately 90% of them singletons. The specimen sequenced was peripheral blood. The receptors shown here come from a woman between 40 and 50 years old with acute or convalescent COVID-19.

This rearrangement joins TRBV5-1 to TRBJ2-3; 16 bases match TRBD2. Germline CDR1 reads SGHRS; CDR2 reads YFSETQ. V trimming: 4 bases; J trimming: 0 bases; junction bases outside the gene matches: 8. The CDR3 is made up of 19 amino acids. The CDR3 sequence: CASSIGTSGGAVSTDTQYF. The CDR3 bases are TGCGCCAGCAGCATCGGGACTAGCGGGGGGGCCGTTAGCACAGATACGCAGTATTTT.

The genes are TRBV12-3 or TRBV12-4 and TRBJ1-2; D possibly corresponds to TRBD1 (6 bases). The V gene lost 5 bases and the J gene lost 7 bases, with 8 bases spanning the gap. The CDR3 spans 11 residues. The CDR3 loop reads CASSHRAGYTF. The CDR3 region has the DNA TGTGCCAGCAGTCACAGGGCTGGCTACACCTTC.

The chain uses TRBV30 and TRBJ2-2, with TRBD1 as a possible D gene (5 bases). With 2 bases removed from V and 0 bases from J, the gap between germline ends came to 10 bases. Germline V gene data show CDR1 as GTSNPN and CDR2 as SVGIG (reference sequence). This CDR3 has 15 amino acids. For the CDR3, the DNA is TGTGCCTGGAGTCCGACAGTCACGAACACCGGGGAGCTGTTTTTT. It translates to CAWSPTVTNTGELFF. The full variable domain, in which reference TRBV30 and TRBJ2-2 provide the parts outside the CDR3, is SQTIHQWPATLVQPVGSPLSLECTVEGTSNPNLYWYRQAAGRGLQLLFYSVGIGQISSEVPQNLSASRPQDRQFILSSKKLLLSDSGFYLCAWSPTVTNTGELFFGEGSRLTVL.

The CDR3 DNA is TGTGCCAGCGGTGGGTGGGACAGGGGCACAGATACGCAGTATTTT. Translated, it gives CASGGWDRGTDTQYF. This rearrangement joins TRBV27 to TRBJ2-3, with 9 positions matching TRBD1. CDR1 is MNHEY, CDR2 SMNVEV, per germline (reference sequence). The CDR3 consists of 15 residues. V lost 8 bases and J lost 1; bases outside the gene matches: 7.

V and J are TRBV12-3 or TRBV12-4 and TRBJ2-3, with D unresolved. V was shortened by 0 bases and J by 6 bases, with 7 bases between the two germline ends. This CDR3 region has 13 residues. The CDR3 region is CASSLARPDTQYF. The CDR3 DNA sequence: TGTGCCAGCAGTTTAGCGCGTCCGGATACGCAGTATTTT.

The chain has TRBV5-1 and TRBJ1-3; maybe TRBD1 (6 bases). Trimming removed 4 bases from V and 1 base from J, with 21 bases in between. Germline CDR1 and CDR2: SGHRS and YFSETQ. The CDR3 runs 18 residues. The CDR3 loop is CASSPYRDRSLSGNTIYF. The DNA for the CDR3 is TGCGCCAGCAGCCCCTACAGGGATCGATCCCTTTCTGGAAACACCATATATTTT. The whole variable domain, filled in from reference TRBV5-1 and TRBJ1-3, reads KAGVTQTPRYLIKTRGQQVTLSCSPISGHRSVSWYQQTPGQGLQFLFEYFSETQRNKGNFPGRFSGRQFSNSRSEMNVSTLELGDSALYLCASSPYRDRSLSGNTIYFGEGSWLTVV.

The chain has TRBV13 and TRBJ1-6; no clear D gene. The germline V gene encodes CDR1 PRHDT and CDR2 FYEKMQ (reference sequence). The V gene lost 4 bases and the J gene lost 10 bases, with 5 bases spanning the gap. The CDR3 spans 11 residues. CDR3 region: CASSSRSPLHF. CDR3 in DNA: TGTGCCAGCAGCTCGAGATCACCCCTCCACTTT.

This clone has only one observation. The chain links TRBV5-1 to TRBJ1-4, with a weak D call TRBD1 (6 bases). The CDR3 sequence is 15 residues long. The V gene's germline CDR1 is SGHRS and CDR2 YFSETQ. Deletions cut 4 bases from V and 7 bases from J, with 17 bases between. The CDR3, as DNA: TGCGCCAGCAGCATGGAGACAGGCGCGGGTGAAAAACTGTTTTTT. Its translation is CASSMETGAGEKLFF.